A single sample gave rise to the 8 T cell receptor beta chains below, sequenced in a study of CD8 T cells in ankylosing spondylitis. For these TCRs, the target antigens are not known. Study outcomes and limitations: A TCR beta motif of eight highly homologous variants appeared characteristic of ankylosing spondylitis blood.

TCRdb processed the 5' RACE reads anew with MiXCR; each CDR3 protein has one entry. The data contain hundreds of thousands of distinct CDR3 sequences, 10% to 15% of them seen just once; the ten biggest clones take up roughly 0.51%. Input material: blood, either unsorted or a sorted T cell fraction (not recorded which). These receptors all come from a male donor with ankylosing spondylitis.

The rearrangement uses TRBV11-2 and TRBJ1-4; D possibly corresponds to TRBD1 (6 bases). CDR1 SGHAT and CDR2 FQNNGV come from the germline V gene. The CDR3 spans 19 residues. Trimming stripped 0 bases from V and 8 bases from J, with 25 bases between. The CDR3 loop is CASSLEVFPGAPSKEKLFF. The CDR3 DNA reads TGTGCCAGCAGCTTAGAGGTCTTCCCGGGGGCGCCATCAAAGGAAAAACTGTTTTTT.

This clonotype turned up a few times. The J gene is TRBJ2-3, the V gene TRBV5-1; 7 nucleotides align to TRBD2. Germline loops: CDR1 SGHRS, CDR2 YFSETQ. With 4 bases clipped from V and 2 bases from J, the junction kept 10 bases outside the gene matches. This CDR3 contains 16 residues. CDR3 loop: CASSLGLIVYTDTQYF. CDR3 DNA: TGCGCCAGCAGCCTGGGACTAATCGTTTACACAGATACGCAGTATTTT.

In its sample, this clonotype was seen a few times. This chain joins TRBV20-1 and TRBJ1-4; D not certain. Trimming removed 1 base from V and 4 bases from J, with 13 bases in between. CDR3 length equals 15 residues. Germline CDR1 DFQATT, CDR2 SNEGSKA (reference sequence). CDR3 sequence: CSARVVYFFNEKLFF. In DNA form, the CDR3 reads TGCAGTGCTAGAGTGGTGTACTTCTTTAATGAAAAACTGTTTTTT.

The chain recombines TRBV21-1 with TRBJ2-3; the DNA was not used to check the table's D call, TRBD1. TRBV21-1 is termed a pseudogene. This CDR3 has 16 residues. The CDR3: CASSNGPGVSTDTQYF. The DNA of the CDR3 is TGTGCCAGCAGCAATGGGCCCGGGGTCAGCACAGATACGCAGTATTTT.

This clonotype was found a few times. The V call is TRBV4-3, the J call TRBJ1-4; possibly TRBD1 for D (6 bases). This CDR3 region has 15 residues. Trimming stripped 3 bases from V and 1 base from J, with 9 bases between. Germline CDR1 and CDR2: LGHNA and YSLEER. CDR3 sequence (DNA): TGCGCCAGCAGCCAGCCGACAGGAACTAATGAAAAACTGTTTTTT. It is translated as CASSQPTGTNEKLFF.

This clonotype was seen more than once but under ten times. The chain has TRBV7-2 and TRBJ2-7; D unresolved. CDR1 SGHTA and CDR2 FQGNSA come from the germline V gene. V lost 2 bases and J lost 0, with 5 bases in between. The CDR3 consists of 13 residues. As DNA, the CDR3 is TGTGCCAGCAGCTTAACATACTCCTACGAGCAGTACTTC. As protein: CASSLTYSYEQYF.

This clonotype was observed a few times. The V call is TRBV7-2, the J call TRBJ2-7; 8 nucleotides match TRBD1. The CDR3 is made up of 13 amino acids. Losses at the gene ends were 4 bases for V and 6 bases for J; bases not matched to a gene: 5. Looked up from germline, CDR1 is SGHTA and CDR2 is FQGNSA. Here the CDR3 reads CASSSTGGFEQYF. CDR3 nucleotide sequence: TGTGCCAGCAGCTCTACAGGGGGTTTCGAGCAGTACTTC.

This clonotype came up many times. The genes are TRBV7-2 and TRBJ1-1, with no clear D. The CDR3 loop spans 14 amino acids. With 5 bases removed from V and 1 base from J, the gap between germline ends came to 11 bases. Germline CDR1 SGHTA, CDR2 FQGNSA. The CDR3 loop is CASSKTAGNTEAFF. DNA of the CDR3: TGTGCCAGCAGCAAAACCGCGGGGAACACTGAAGCTTTCTTT.